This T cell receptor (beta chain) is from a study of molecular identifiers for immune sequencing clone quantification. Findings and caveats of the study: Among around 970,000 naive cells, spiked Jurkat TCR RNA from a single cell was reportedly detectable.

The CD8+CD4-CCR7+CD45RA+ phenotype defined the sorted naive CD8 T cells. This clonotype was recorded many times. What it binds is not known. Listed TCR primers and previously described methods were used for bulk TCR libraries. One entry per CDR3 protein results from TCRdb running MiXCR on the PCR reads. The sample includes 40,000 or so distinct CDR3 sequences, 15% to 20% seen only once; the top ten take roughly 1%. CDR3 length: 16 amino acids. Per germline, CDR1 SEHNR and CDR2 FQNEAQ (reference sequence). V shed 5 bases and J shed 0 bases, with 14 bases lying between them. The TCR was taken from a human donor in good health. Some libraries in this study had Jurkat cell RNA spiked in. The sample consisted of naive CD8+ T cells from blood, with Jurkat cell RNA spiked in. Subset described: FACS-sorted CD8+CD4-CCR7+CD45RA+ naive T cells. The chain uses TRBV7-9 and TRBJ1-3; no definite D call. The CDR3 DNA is TGTGCCAGCAGCCTAACCCCGTCCATCTCTGGAAACACCATATATTTT. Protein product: CASSLTPSISGNTIYF.